One and the same sample provided the 17 T cell receptor beta chains below, sequenced in a study of OX40 agonist ivuxolimab in advanced cancers. Data came from immunoSEQ multiplex PCR; TCRdb stores just in-frame clones and leaves some out. Of under 65,000 clones listed, roughly nine tenths are singletons. Sequencing was performed on CD4+ or CD8+ T cells sorted from blood, taken in a trial of the OX40 agonist ivuxolimab. The receptors were sampled from an adult with an advanced solid tumor such as melanoma, head and neck, liver or kidney cancer.

The chain uses TRBV7-9 and TRBJ2-1, with 10 positions matching TRBD2. CDR1 SEHNR and CDR2 FQNEAQ come from the germline V gene (reference sequence). The CDR3 sequence is 18 residues long. After removal of 2 bases from V and 1 base from J, the junction contained 8 bases not matched to a gene. The CDR3 loop reads CASSLRGSGRISYNEQFF. CDR3 sequence (DNA): TGTGCCAGCAGCTTACGTGGTAGCGGGAGGATATCCTACAATGAGCAGTTCTTC.

This sequence joins TRBV5-4 and TRBJ2-5; a weak D match, TRBD2 (6 bases). V was shortened by 5 bases and J by 2 bases, with 13 bases between the two germline ends. Germline V gene lookup returns CDR1 SGHNT and CDR2 YYREEE (reference sequence). The CDR3 is made up of 14 amino acids. The CDR3 region has the DNA TGTGCCAGCAGTCGGGACTCTAGTCAAGAGACCCAGTACTTC. Amino acid sequence: CASSRDSSQETQYF.

This chain joins TRBV19 and TRBJ2-1, with 8 bases that match TRBD1. This CDR3 region has 18 residues. The V gene end was trimmed by 3 bases and the J gene end by 0 bases; junction bases not matched to a gene: 10. Looked up from germline, CDR1 is LNHDA and CDR2 is SQIVND (reference sequence). The CDR3 sequence is CASSMGPGQESSYNEQFF. DNA of the CDR3: TGTGCCAGTAGTATGGGGCCGGGACAGGAAAGCTCCTACAATGAGCAGTTCTTC.

This sequence joins TRBV5-1 and TRBJ1-4; D unresolved. V was shortened by 0 bases and J by 8 bases, with 11 bases between the two germline ends. The CDR3 runs 14 residues. The germline gives CDR1 SGHRS, CDR2 YFSETQ. The CDR3 region has the DNA TGCGCCAGCAGCTTGGACTCCCTTGGGGAAAAACTGTTTTTT. Its translation is CASSLDSLGEKLFF.

This chain uses TRBV19 with TRBJ2-1, with TRBD2 matching over 12 bases. After removal of 3 bases from V and 7 bases from J, the junction contained 16 bases not matched to a gene. The germline V gene encodes CDR1 LNHDA and CDR2 SQIVND (reference sequence). The CDR3 extends over 19 amino acids. The CDR3 nucleotides are TGTGCCAGTAGTATCCCACTCCATTCGACTAGCGGGAGAGGGAATGAGCAGTTCTTC. Residues: CASSIPLHSTSGRGNEQFF.

The chain recombines TRBV5-4 with TRBJ2-1; 7 bases line up with TRBD2. The CDR3 sequence is 15 residues long. CDR1 SGHNT and CDR2 YYREEE come from the germline V gene (reference sequence). J was trimmed by 5 bases and V by 4 bases; bases with no gene match: 9. For the CDR3, the DNA is TGTGCCAGCAGCCTAGAACCCGGGACTAACAATGAGCAGTTCTTC. This encodes CASSLEPGTNNEQFF.

The chain is built from TRBV5-3 and TRBJ1-5; D remains ambiguous. Being an ORF, TRBV5-3 has a function that is uncertain. This CDR3 contains 11 residues. The ends were cut back, 2 bases at V and 16 bases at J, with 13 bases in the middle. The CDR3 nucleotides read TGTGCCAGAAGCTTCACGACGATCGTCCATTTT. Translating gives CARSFTTIVHF.

This chain uses TRBV6-5 with TRBJ2-4; perhaps TRBD2 as D (6 bases). Germline-derived CDR1 and CDR2 are MNHEY and SVGAGI. V lost 6 bases and J lost 0, with 12 bases in between. The CDR3 runs to 15 residues. The CDR3 sequence is CASRTLGGAKNIQYF. Here the CDR3 DNA reads TGTGCCAGCAGGACCTTGGGGGGAGCCAAAAACATTCAGTACTTC.

The V gene is TRBV19, the J gene TRBJ2-5; D is uncertain. Trimming removed 5 bases from V and 2 bases from J, with 9 bases in between. There are 13 residues in the CDR3. Germline V gives CDR1 LNHDA, CDR2 SQIVND (reference sequence). The CDR3 bases are TGTGCCAGTAGTGTTACCTTTCAAGAGACCCAGTACTTC. Its protein product is CASSVTFQETQYF.

This chain uses TRBV6-5 with TRBJ1-2; 8 bases agree with TRBD1. The CDR3 runs to 14 residues. V gave up 7 bases and J gave up 5 bases; unmatched junction bases: 9. CDR1 is MNHEY, CDR2 SVGAGI, per germline. Here the CDR3 DNA reads TGTGCCAGCACCCAGCCGGGACAGGTGTATGGCTACACCTTC. Translating it yields CASTQPGQVYGYTF.

This chain links TRBV11-3 with TRBJ1-1; TRBD1 might be the D (5 bases). CDR3 length: 14 residues. Germline V gives CDR1 SGHNT, CDR2 YENEEA. Trimming pared 5 bases from V and 4 bases from J, leaving 14 bases between. The CDR3 here is CASSAQAGVTEAFF. Written as DNA, the CDR3 is TGTGCCAGCAGCGCACAGGCGGGCGTCACTGAAGCTTTCTTT.

The chain combines TRBV27 with TRBJ2-7, with D tentatively TRBD2 (5 bases). V lost 2 bases and J lost 1, with 9 bases in between. The CDR3 consists of 14 residues. Germline V gives CDR1 MNHEY, CDR2 SMNVEV (reference sequence). CDR3 in DNA: TGTGCCAGCAGTTTAATGCGGACTTCCTACGAGCAGTACTTC. It yields the protein CASSLMRTSYEQYF.

As DNA, the CDR3 is TGTGCCAGCTCACCACGGGACAACAATGAGCAGTTCTTC. It specifies CASSPRDNNEQFF. The V gene is TRBV18, the J gene TRBJ2-1; possibly TRBD1 for D (6 bases). This CDR3 has 13 residues. CDR1 is KGHSH, CDR2 LQKENI, per germline. V was trimmed by 1 base and J by 5 bases, leaving 6 bases between them.

The rearrangement uses TRBV20-1 and TRBJ2-7, with D unclear. This CDR3 is 11 amino acids long. Germline V gene data show CDR1 as DFQATT and CDR2 as SNEGSKA (reference sequence). V lost 1 base, J lost 6 bases, and 7 bases lay in between. The chain's CDR3 is CSARVGREQYF. CDR3 in DNA: TGCAGTGCTAGAGTAGGGCGCGAGCAGTACTTC.

V usage is TRBV29-1 and J usage is TRBJ2-1, with D maybe TRBD2 (6 bases). The germline V gene has CDR1 SQVTM and CDR2 ANQGSEA. V gave up 7 bases and J gave up 2 bases, with 12 bases separating them. The CDR3 sequence is 13 residues long. The CDR3 DNA sequence: TGCAGCGGGGGCGGGACTCCCTACAATGAGCAGTTCTTC. It encodes CSGGGTPYNEQFF.

In the case of this clone: The sample has other DNA sequences that encode this CDR3 too. The V call is TRBV5-1, the J call TRBJ2-5, with a tentative D call TRBD2 (8 bases). This CDR3 is built from 15 residues. V was pared by 4 bases and J by 1 base, with 14 bases between. The germline gives CDR1 SGHRS, CDR2 YFSETQ. The DNA of the CDR3 is TGCGCCAGCAGCCCGGGGGGGACAGCCCAAGAGACCCAGTACTTC. Translated: CASSPGGTAQETQYF.

This sequence joins TRBV28 and TRBJ2-5; 11 nucleotides match TRBD1. The CDR3 length is 15 residues. CDR1 MDHEN and CDR2 SYDVKM come from the germline V gene. Trimming took 7 bases from V and 5 from J; bases not matched to a gene: 9. CDR3 sequence reads: CASTPGQGVGETQYF. CDR3 nucleotide sequence: TGTGCCAGCACCCCGGGACAGGGGGTAGGTGAGACCCAGTACTTC.